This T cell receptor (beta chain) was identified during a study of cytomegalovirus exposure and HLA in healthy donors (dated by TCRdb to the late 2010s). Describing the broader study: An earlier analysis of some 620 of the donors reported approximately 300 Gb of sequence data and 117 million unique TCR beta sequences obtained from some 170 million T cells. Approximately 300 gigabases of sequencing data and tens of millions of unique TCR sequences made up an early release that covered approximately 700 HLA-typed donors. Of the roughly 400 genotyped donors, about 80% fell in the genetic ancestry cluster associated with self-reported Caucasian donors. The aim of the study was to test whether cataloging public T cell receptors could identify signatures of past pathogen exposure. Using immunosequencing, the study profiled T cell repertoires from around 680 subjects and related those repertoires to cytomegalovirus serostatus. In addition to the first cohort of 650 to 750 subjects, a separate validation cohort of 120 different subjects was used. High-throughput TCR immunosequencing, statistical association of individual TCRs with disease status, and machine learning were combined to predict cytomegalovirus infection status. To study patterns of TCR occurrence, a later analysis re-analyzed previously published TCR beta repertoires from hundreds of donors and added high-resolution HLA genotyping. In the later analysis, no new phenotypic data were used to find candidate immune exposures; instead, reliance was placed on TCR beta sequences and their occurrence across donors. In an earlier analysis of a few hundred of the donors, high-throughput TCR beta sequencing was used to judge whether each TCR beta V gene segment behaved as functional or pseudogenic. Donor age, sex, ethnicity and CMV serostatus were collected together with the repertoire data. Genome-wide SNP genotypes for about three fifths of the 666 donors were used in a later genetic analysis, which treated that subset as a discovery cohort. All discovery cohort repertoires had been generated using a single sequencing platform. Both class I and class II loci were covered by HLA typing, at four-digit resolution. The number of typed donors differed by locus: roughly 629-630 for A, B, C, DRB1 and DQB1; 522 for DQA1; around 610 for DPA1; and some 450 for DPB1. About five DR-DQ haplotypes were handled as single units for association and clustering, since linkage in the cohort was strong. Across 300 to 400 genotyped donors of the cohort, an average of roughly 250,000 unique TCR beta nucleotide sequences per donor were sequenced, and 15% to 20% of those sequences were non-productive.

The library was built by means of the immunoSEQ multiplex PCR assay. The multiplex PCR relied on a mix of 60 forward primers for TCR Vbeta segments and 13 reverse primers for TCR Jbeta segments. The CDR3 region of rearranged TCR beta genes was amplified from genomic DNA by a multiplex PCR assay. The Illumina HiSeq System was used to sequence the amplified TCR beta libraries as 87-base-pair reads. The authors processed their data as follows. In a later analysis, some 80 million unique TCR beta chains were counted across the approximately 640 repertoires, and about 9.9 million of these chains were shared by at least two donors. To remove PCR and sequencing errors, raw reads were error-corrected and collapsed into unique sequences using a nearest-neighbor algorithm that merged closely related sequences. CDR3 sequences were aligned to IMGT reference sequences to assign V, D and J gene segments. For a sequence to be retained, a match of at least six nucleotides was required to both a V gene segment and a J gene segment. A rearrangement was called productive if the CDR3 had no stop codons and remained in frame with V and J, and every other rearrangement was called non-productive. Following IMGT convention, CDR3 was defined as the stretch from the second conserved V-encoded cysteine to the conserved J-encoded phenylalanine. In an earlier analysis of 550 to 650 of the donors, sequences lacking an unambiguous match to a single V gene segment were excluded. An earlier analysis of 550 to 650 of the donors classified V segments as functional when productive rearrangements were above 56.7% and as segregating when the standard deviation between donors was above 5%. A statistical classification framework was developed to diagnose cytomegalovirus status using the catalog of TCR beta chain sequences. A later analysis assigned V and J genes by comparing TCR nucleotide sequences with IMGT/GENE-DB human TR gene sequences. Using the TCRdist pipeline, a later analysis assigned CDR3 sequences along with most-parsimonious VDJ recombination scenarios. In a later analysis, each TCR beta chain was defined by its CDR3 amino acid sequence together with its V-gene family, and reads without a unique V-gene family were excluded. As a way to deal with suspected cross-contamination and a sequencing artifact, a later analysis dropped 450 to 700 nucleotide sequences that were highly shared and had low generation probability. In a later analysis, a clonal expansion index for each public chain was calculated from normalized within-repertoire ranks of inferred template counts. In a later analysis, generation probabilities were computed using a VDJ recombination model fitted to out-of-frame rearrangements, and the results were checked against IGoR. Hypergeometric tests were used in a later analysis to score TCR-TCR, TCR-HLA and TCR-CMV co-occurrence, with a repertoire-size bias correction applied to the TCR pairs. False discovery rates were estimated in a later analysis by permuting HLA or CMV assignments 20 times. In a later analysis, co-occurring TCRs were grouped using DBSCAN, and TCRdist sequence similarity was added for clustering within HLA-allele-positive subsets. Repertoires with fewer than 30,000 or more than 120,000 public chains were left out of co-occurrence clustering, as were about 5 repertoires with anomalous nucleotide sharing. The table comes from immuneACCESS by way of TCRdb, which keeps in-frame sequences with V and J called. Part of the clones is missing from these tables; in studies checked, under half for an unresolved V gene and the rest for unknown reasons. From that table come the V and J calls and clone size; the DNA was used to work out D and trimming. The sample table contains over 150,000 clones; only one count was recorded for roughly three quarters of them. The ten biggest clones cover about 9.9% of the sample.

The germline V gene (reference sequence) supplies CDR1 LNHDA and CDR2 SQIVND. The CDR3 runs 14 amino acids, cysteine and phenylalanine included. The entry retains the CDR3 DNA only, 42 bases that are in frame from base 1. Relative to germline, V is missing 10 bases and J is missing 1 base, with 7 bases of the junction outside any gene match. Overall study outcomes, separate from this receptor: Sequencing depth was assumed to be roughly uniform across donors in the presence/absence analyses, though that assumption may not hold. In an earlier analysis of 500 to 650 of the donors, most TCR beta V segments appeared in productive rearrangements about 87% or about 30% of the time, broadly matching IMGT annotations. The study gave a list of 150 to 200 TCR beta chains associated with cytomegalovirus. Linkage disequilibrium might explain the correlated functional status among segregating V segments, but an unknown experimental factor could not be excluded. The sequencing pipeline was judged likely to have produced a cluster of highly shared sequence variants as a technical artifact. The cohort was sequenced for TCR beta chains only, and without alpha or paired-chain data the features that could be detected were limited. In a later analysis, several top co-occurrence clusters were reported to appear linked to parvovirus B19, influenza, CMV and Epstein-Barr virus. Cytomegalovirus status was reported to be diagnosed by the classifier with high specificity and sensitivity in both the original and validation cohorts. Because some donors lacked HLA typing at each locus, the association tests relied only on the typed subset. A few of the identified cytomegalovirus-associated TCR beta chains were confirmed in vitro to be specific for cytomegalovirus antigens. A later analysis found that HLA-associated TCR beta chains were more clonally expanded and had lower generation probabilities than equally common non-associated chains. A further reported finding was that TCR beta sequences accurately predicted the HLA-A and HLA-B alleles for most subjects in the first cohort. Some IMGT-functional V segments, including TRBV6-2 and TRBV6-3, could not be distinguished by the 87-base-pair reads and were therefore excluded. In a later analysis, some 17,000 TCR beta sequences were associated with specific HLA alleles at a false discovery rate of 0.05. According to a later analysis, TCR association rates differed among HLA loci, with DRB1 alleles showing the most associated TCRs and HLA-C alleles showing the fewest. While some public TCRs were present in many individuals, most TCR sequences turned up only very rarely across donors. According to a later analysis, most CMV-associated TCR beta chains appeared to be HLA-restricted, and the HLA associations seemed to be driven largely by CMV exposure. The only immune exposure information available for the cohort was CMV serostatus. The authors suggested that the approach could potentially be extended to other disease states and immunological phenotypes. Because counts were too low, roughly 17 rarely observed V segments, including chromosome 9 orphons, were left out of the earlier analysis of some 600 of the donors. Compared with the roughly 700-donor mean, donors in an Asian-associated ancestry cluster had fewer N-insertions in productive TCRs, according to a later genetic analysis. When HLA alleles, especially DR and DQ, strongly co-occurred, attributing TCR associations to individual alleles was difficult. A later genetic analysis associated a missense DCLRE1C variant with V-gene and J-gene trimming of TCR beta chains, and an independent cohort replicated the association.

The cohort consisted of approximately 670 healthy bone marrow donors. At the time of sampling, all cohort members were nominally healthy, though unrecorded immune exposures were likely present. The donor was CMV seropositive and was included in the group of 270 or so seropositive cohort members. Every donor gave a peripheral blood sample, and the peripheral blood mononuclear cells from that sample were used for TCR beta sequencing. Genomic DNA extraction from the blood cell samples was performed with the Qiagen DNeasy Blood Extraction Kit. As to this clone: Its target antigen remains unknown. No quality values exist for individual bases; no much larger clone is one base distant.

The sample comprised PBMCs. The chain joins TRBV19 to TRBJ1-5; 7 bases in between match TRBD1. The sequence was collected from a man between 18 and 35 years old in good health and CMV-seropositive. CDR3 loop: CATKPGGSNQPQHF. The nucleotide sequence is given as TGTGCCACAAAACCAGGGGGAAGCAATCAGCCCCAGCATTTT.